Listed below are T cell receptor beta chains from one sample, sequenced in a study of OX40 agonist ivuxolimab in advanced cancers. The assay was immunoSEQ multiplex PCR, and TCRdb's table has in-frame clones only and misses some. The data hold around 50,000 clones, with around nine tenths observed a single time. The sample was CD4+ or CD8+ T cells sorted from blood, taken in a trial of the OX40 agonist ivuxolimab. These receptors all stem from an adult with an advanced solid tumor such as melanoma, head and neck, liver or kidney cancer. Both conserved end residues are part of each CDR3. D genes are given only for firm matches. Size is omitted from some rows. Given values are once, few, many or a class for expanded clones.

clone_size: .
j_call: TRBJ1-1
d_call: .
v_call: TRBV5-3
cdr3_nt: TGTGCCAGGAAAATACAGCGGGACACTGAAGCTTTCTTT
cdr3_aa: CARKIQRDTEAFF

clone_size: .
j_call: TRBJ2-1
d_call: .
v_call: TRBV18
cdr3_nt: TGTGCCAGCTCACCAAATCTCCGAGGTCGGCATGAGCAGTTCTTC
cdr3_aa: CASSPNLRGRHEQFF

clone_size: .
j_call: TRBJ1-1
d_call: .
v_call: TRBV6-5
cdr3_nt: TGTGCCAGCAGGGAAAATCCACGATGGCCCAAAGCTTTCTTT
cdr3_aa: CASRENPRWPKAFF

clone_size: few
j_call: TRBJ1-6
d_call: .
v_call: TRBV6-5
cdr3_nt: TGTGCCAGCAGTTTGATTGGACCAGACACACCCCTCCACTTT
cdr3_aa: CASSLIGPDTPLHF

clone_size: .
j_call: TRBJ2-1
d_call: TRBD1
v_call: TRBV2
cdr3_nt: TGTGCCAGCAGTCCGGACAGGGCCTACAATGAGCAGTTCTTC
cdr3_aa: CASSPDRAYNEQFF

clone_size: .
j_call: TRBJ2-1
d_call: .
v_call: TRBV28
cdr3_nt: TGTGCCAGCAGTCCCAGATCGGGGGGCGATGAGCAGTTCTTC
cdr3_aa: CASSPRSGGDEQFF

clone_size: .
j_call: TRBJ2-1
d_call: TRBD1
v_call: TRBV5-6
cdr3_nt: TGTGCCAGCACCCCTGATGCAGGGGGCTACAATGAGCAGTTCTTC
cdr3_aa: CASTPDAGGYNEQFF

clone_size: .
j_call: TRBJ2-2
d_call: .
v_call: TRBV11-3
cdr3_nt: TGTGCCAGCATGAGGCTGAACACCGGGGAGCTGTTTTTT
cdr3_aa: CASMRLNTGELFF

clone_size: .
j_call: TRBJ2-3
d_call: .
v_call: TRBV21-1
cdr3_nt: TGTGCCAGCAGCAAAGCGGGGGCCGGAGATACGCAGTATTTT
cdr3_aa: CASSKAGAGDTQYF

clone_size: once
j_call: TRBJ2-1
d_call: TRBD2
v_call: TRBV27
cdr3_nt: TGTGCCAGCAATAGGTTAGGAGGGAGGGCGGCGTCCGCCAATGAGCAGTTCTTC
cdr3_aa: CASNRLGGRAASANEQFF

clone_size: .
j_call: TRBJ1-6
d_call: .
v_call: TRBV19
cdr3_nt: TGTGCCAGTAGTTTTGAGTTGCAGCCTAATTCACCCCTCCACTTT
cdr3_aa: CASSFELQPNSPLHF

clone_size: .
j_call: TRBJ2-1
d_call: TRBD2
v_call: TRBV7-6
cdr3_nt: TGTGCCAGCAGCTCAACCCGGACTAGCGGTTCAAATGAGCAGTTCTTC
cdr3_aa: CASSSTRTSGSNEQFF

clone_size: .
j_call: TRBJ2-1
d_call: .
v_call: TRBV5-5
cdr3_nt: TGTGCCAGCAGCCCATACAGGGAAACCTACAATGAGCAGTTCTTC
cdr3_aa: CASSPYRETYNEQFF

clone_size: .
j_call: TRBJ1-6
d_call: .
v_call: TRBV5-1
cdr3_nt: TGCGCCAGCAGCTTGGCGTTGGACAATTCACCCCTCCACTTT
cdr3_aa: CASSLALDNSPLHF

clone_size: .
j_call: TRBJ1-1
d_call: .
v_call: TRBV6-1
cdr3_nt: TGTGCCAGCAGTGAATTAAGGTCAGCCTCTGAAGCTTTCTTT
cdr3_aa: CASSELRSASEAFF

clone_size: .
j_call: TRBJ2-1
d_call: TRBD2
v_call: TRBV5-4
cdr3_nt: TGTGCCAGCGGCGCCGGTGGCAGCGGGAGGGGAGATGAGCAGTTCTTC
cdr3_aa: CASGAGGSGRGDEQFF

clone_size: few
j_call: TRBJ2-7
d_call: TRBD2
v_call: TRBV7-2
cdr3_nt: TGTGCCAGCAGCTTAGAAAGGACTAGTAAATCCTACTCCTACGAGCAGTACTTC
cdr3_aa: CASSLERTSKSYSYEQYF

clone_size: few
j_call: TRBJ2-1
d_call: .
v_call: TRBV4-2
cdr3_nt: TGTGCCAGCAGCCAAGATTTCACTAGCTTCGATGAGCAGTTCTTC
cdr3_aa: CASSQDFTSFDEQFF

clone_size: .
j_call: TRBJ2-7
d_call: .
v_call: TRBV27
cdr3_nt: TGTGCCACGCGGTGGGGGGTAAGCTCCTACGAGCAGTACTTC
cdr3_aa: CATRWGVSSYEQYF

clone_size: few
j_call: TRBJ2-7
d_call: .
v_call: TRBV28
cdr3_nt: TGTGCCACCCCCGGGCGGACCTACGAGCAGTACTTC
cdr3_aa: CATPGRTYEQYF

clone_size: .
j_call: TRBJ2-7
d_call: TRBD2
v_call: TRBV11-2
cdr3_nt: TGTGCCAGCAGACTAGCGGGAGGGCCGAGCGAGCAGTACTTC
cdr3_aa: CASRLAGGPSEQYF

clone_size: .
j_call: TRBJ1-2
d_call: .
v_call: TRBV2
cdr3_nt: TGTGCCAGCAAAATCGGGGATGGGAACTATGGCTACACCTTC
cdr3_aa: CASKIGDGNYGYTF

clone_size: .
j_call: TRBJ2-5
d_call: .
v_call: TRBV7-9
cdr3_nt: TGTGCCAGCAGCTTATCCGGGGACCAGTACTTC
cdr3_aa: CASSLSGDQYF

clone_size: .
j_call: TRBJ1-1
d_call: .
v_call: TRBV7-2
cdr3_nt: TGTGCCAGCAGCTCCCCGGGATCGAACACTGAAGCTTTCTTT
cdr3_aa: CASSSPGSNTEAFF

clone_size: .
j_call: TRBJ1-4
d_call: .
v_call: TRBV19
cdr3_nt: TGTGCCAGTAGCTGGGCCTTCGATCCAACTAATGAAAAACTGTTTTTT
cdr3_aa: CASSWAFDPTNEKLFF

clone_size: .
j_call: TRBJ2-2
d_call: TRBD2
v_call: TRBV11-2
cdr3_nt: TGTGCCAGCAGCTCACTAGCGGGAGTGTCCGGGGAGCTGTTTTTT
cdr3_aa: CASSSLAGVSGELFF

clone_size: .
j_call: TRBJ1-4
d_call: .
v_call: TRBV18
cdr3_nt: TGTGCCAGCTCAAACCCAACTAATGAAAAACTGTTTTTT
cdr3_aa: CASSNPTNEKLFF

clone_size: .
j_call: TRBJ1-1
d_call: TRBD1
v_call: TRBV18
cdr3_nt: TGTGCCAGCTCAGCCCATGAACAGGGGTTGGGCACTGAAGCTTTCTTT
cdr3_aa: CASSAHEQGLGTEAFF

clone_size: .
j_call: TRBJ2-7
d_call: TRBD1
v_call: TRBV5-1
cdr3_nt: TGCGCCAGCAGCCCCCGGGACAGGGGCGAGCAGTACTTC
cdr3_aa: CASSPRDRGEQYF

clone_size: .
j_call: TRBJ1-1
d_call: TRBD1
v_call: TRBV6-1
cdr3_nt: TGTGCCAGCAGTGGCGGGACAGCCCCCGAAGCTTTCTTT
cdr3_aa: CASSGGTAPEAFF

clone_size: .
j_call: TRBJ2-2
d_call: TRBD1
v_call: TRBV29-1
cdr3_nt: TGCAGCGCCACTACAGGGGGCTCCGGGGAGCTGTTTTTT
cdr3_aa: CSATTGGSGELFF

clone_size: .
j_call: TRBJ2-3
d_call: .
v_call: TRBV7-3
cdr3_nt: TGTGCCAGCAGCGACTATAACACAGATACGCAGTATTTT
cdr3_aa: CASSDYNTDTQYF

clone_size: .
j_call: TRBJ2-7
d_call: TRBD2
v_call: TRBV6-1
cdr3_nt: TGTGCCAGCAGTGAAGTGGGGACTAGCAGATACGAGCAGTACTTC
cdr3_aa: CASSEVGTSRYEQYF

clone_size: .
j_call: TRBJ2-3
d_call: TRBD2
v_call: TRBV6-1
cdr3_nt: TGTGCCAGCAGTGAAGCCCCGGGACTATGGCCCTATTTT
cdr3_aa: CASSEAPGLWPYF

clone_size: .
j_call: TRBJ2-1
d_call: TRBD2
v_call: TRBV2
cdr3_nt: TGTGCCAGCAGTGTGACTAGCGGCCTAGGGGGTGAGCAGTTCTTC
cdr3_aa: CASSVTSGLGGEQFF

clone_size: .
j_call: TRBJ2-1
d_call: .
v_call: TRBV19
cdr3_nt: TGTGCCAGTAGTATAGAAGGGCTAGCTGATGAGCAGTTCTTC
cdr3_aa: CASSIEGLADEQFF

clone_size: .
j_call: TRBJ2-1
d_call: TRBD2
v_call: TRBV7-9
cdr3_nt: TGTGCCAGCAGCTCTCTAGCGGGAGGGCCCGGTGAGCAGTTCTTC
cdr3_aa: CASSSLAGGPGEQFF

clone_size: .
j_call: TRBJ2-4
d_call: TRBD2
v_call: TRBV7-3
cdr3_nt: TGTGCCAGCAGCACTAGCGGGGGAAACATTCAGTACTTC
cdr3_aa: CASSTSGGNIQYF

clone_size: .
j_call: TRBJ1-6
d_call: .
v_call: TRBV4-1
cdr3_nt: TGCGCCAGCAGCCAAGATCTTTGGGGGGGCTCCTATAATTCACCCCTCCACTTT
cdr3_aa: CASSQDLWGGSYNSPLHF

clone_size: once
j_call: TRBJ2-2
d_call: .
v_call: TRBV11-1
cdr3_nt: TGTGCCAGCAACAACTTGGGGGGTTCCGGGGAGCTGTTTTTT
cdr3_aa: CASNNLGGSGELFF

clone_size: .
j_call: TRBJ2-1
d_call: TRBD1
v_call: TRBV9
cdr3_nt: TGTGCCGTAGGTAAAGGACAGGGGGTTTCGTGCAATGAGCAGTTCTTC
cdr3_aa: CAVGKGQGVSCNEQFF

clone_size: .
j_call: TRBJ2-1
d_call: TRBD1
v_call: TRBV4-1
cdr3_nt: TGCGCCAGCCGCGGACAGGGGGGCTCCTACAATGAGCAGTTCTTC
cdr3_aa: CASRGQGGSYNEQFF

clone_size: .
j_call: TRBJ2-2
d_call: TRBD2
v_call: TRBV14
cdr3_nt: TGTGCCAGCAGCCGTAACCTAGCGGGAGGGCCGTCCGGGGAGCTGTTTTTT
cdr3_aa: CASSRNLAGGPSGELFF

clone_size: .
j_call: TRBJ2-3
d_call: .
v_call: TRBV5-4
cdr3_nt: TGTGCCAGCAGCTCTCTCTCAGATACGCAGTATTTT
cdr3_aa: CASSSLSDTQYF